This TCR beta chain is drawn from a study of CD8 T cells in ankylosing spondylitis. The ends lost 6 bases at V and 7 bases at J; junction bases unmatched: 10. Per the germline V gene, CDR1 is SGHRS and CDR2 is YFSETQ. The CDR3 has 15 amino acids. This clonotype appeared a few times. What it binds is unknown. TCRdb re-analysed the 5' RACE reads in MiXCR, keeping a single row per CDR3 protein. The sample lists roughly 450,000 distinct CDR3 sequences, about 24% seen once, with under 0.9% in the top ten. Whole-study findings and limits: Peripheral blood samples showed relatively rare disease-linked clones, and these clones were CD8+. Within matched ankylosing spondylitis synovial fluid, disease-linked clones were reportedly significantly enriched. Blood from ankylosing spondylitis patients appeared to carry a characteristic roughly 8-variant TCR beta motif. Certain motif variants had earlier been reported in reactive arthritis synovial fluid and blood.

The sample comprised blood, either unsorted or a sorted T cell fraction (not recorded which). The origin of this receptor is a male donor with ankylosing spondylitis. J is TRBJ1-2 and V is TRBV5-1; 12 nucleotides line up with TRBD1. CDR3 in amino acids: CASIPGTGGEGGYTF. The DNA of the CDR3 is TGCGCCAGCATCCCCGGGACAGGGGGCGAGGGTGGCTACACCTTC. Full variable domain (remainder filled in from reference TRBV5-1 and TRBJ1-2): KAGVTQTPRYLIKTRGQQVTLSCSPISGHRSVSWYQQTPGQGLQFLFEYFSETQRNKGNFPGRFSGRQFSNSRSEMNVSTLELGDSALYLCASIPGTGGEGGYTFGSGTRLTVV.